Listed here are 21 T cell receptor beta chains from one sample, sequenced in a study of CD4 T cells in relation to SARS-CoV-2 and coronaviruses. The repertoire was sequenced with immunoSEQ multiplex PCR; TCRdb's copy has only in-frame clones and lacks some. The data contain roughly 45,000 clones, over 75% of them singletons. No antigen has been identified for these receptors. What was sequenced was naive CD4+ T cells from PBMCs, cultured in vitro. Specified subset: naive CD4+ T cells isolated by negative enrichment. All receptors come from an adult with COVID-19.

The chain joins TRBV10-3 to TRBJ2-3; 9 bases agree with TRBD2. Germline lookup yields CDR1 ENHRY and CDR2 SYGVKD. Trimming removed 0 bases from V and 2 bases from J; junction bases left unmatched: 3. The CDR3 is made up of 16 amino acids. This CDR3 is CAISESLAGYTDTQYF. The CDR3 nucleotides are TGTGCCATCAGTGAGTCGCTAGCGGGATACACAGATACGCAGTATTTT.

The rearrangement links TRBV14 to TRBJ2-3, with a possible D match to TRBD2 (6 bases). Between the trimmed V and J ends, which lost 1 base and 0 bases, there was a span of 11 bases. The germline V gene encodes CDR1 SGHDN and CDR2 FVKESK. The CDR3 length is 16 residues. The CDR3 loop is CASSQGGTVSTDTQYF. CDR3 DNA sequence: TGTGCCAGCAGCCAAGGCGGGACGGTTAGCACAGATACGCAGTATTTT.

The rearrangement uses TRBV25-1 and TRBJ2-5; D may be TRBD1 or TRBD2 (5 bases each). With 4 bases removed from V and 1 base from J, the gap between germline ends came to 13 bases. CDR3 length: 15 residues. Germline assignment: CDR1 MGHDK and CDR2 SYGVNS. As DNA, the CDR3 is TGTGCCAGCAGTGCGCTGGGGACGGCCCAAGAGACCCAGTACTTC. Protein sequence: CASSALGTAQETQYF. Full variable domain (remainder filled in from reference TRBV25-1 and TRBJ2-5): EADIYQTPRYLVIGTGKKITLECSQTMGHDKMYWYQQDPGMELHLIHYSYGVNSTEKGDLSSESTVSRIRTEHFPLTLESARPSHTSQYLCASSALGTAQETQYFGPGTRLLVL.

This sequence joins TRBV7-2 and TRBJ2-5; possible D gene TRBD2, 6 bases. V gave up 1 base and J gave up 5 bases, with 23 bases separating them. Per the germline V gene, CDR1 is SGHTA and CDR2 is FQGNSA. The CDR3 covers 18 residues. This chain's CDR3 is CASSLGHGGDPSRETQYF. DNA of the CDR3: TGTGCCAGCAGCTTAGGACACGGCGGGGACCCCTCCCGGGAGACCCAGTACTTC.

This clone was picked up a small number of times. This rearrangement joins TRBV11-3 to TRBJ1-6; 8 nucleotides agree with TRBD1. CDR1 SGHNT and CDR2 YENEEA come from the germline V gene. This CDR3 region has 14 residues. J was trimmed by 9 bases and V by 6 bases; bases with no gene match: 7. The CDR3 here is CASSTGTGSSPLHF. As DNA, the CDR3 is TGTGCCAGCAGTACCGGGACAGGTAGTTCACCCCTCCACTTT. Variable domain in full (rest from reference TRBV11-3 and TRBJ1-6): EAGVVQSPRYKIIEKKQPVAFWCNPISGHNTLYWYLQNLGQGPELLIRYENEEAVDDSQLPKDRFSAERLKGVDSTLKIQPAELGDSAVYLCASSTGTGSSPLHFGNGTRLTVT.

The chain joins TRBV12-3 or TRBV12-4 to TRBJ1-2; possible D gene TRBD1, 6 bases. The V gene lost 6 bases and the J gene lost 7 bases, with 15 bases spanning the gap. The CDR3 covers 13 residues. CDR3 sequence reads: CASSNNRAGGYTF. The CDR3 bases are TGTGCCAGCAGCAATAACAGGGCGGGTGGCTACACCTTC.

The rearrangement joins TRBV30 to TRBJ1-2, with D possibly TRBD1 on 5 matching bases. This CDR3 has 13 residues. Germline CDR1 and CDR2: GTSNPN and SVGIG (reference sequence). The V end was cut by 4 bases, the J end by 1 base, with 10 bases between. The CDR3 sequence is CAWKPDSNYGYTF. In nucleotides, the CDR3 is TGTGCCTGGAAGCCCGACAGTAACTATGGCTACACCTTC.

This sequence joins TRBV28 and TRBJ2-2, with D maybe TRBD1 (5 bases). The germline V and J ends were trimmed by 4 bases and 5 bases, with 11 bases remaining between them. The germline V gene has CDR1 MDHEN and CDR2 SYDVKM. The CDR3 is 14 residues long. The DNA for the CDR3 is TGTGCCAGCAGTTGGGGCAGCCAAACCGGGGAGCTGTTTTTT. It specifies CASSWGSQTGELFF.

The chain joins TRBV6-2 or TRBV6-3 to TRBJ2-7; D gene ambiguous. In germline, CDR1 is MNHEY, CDR2 SVGEGT. With 5 bases removed from V and 1 base from J, the gap between germline ends came to 6 bases. The CDR3 runs to 12 residues. The CDR3, as DNA: TGTGCCAGCAGTGGACGGTCCTACGAGCAGTACTTC. Amino acids: CASSGRSYEQYF.

The gene calls are TRBV6-5 and TRBJ2-1; D might be TRBD1 or TRBD2, each matching 5 bases. The CDR3 totals 16 residues. Germline V gene lookup returns CDR1 MNHEY and CDR2 SVGAGI. V shed 0 bases and J shed 0 bases, with 9 bases lying between them. CDR3 DNA sequence: TGTGCCAGCAGTTACTCTGGGGGAGCCTCCTACAATGAGCAGTTCTTC. It encodes CASSYSGGASYNEQFF.

The rearrangement uses TRBV19 and TRBJ2-3; 14 bases align to TRBD2. Germline-derived CDR1 and CDR2 are LNHDA and SQIVND (reference sequence). CDR3 length: 19 residues. V was clipped by 4 bases and J by 2 bases; unmatched bases: 11. This CDR3 reads CASSNGLAGGHPPTDTQYF. The CDR3, as DNA: TGTGCCAGTAGTAACGGACTAGCGGGAGGCCATCCCCCCACAGATACGCAGTATTTT.

The chain uses TRBV30 and TRBJ2-5; possibly TRBD2 for D (5 bases). Germline CDR1 and CDR2: GTSNPN and SVGIG (reference sequence). The CDR3 contains 13 residues. V was trimmed by 0 bases and J by 1 base, leaving 6 bases between them. CDR3 DNA: TGTGCCTGGAGTGTAGGACTCCAAGAGACCCAGTACTTC. It specifies CAWSVGLQETQYF.

A few counts support this clone. The chain couples TRBV6-1 to TRBJ2-7; D is ambiguous. Germline CDR1 is MNHNS and CDR2 is SASEGT. There are 13 residues in the CDR3. Deletions cut 3 bases from V and 3 bases from J, with 9 bases between. The CDR3, as DNA: TGTGCCAGCAGTGAGGTCCCCGTCTACGAGCAGTACTTC. Its protein is CASSEVPVYEQYF.

V and J are TRBV19 and TRBJ2-7; 7 bases are a match to TRBD1. Trimming cost V 5 bases and J 3 bases; bases outside gene matches: 7. This CDR3 comprises 14 residues. CDR1 and CDR2 from the germline V gene are LNHDA and SQIVND (reference sequence). CDR3 sequence (DNA): TGTGCCAGTAGTTTAATGCCAGGGGGCTACGAGCAGTACTTC. This encodes CASSLMPGGYEQYF.

In this sample, this clone turned up a few times. V usage is TRBV7-9 and J usage is TRBJ2-3, with 7 positions matching TRBD1. V lost 1 base, J lost 5 bases, and 6 bases stayed unmatched. The length of the CDR3 is 15 residues. Germline CDR1 and CDR2: SEHNR and FQNEAQ (reference sequence). The CDR3: CASSLERGRKDTQYF. CDR3 bases: TGTGCCAGCAGCTTAGAGAGGGGGCGGAAAGATACGCAGTATTTT.

The chain employs TRBV5-1 and TRBJ2-3; 10 nucleotides line up with TRBD2. CDR3 length: 13 amino acids. Germline CDR1 reads SGHRS; CDR2 reads YFSETQ. J gave up 5 bases and V 10 bases, and 7 bases lay outside the gene matches. CDR3 sequence: CAASSGSGDTQYF. As DNA, the CDR3 is TGCGCCGCTTCTAGCGGGAGTGGAGATACGCAGTATTTT.

The chain is built from TRBV28 and TRBJ2-5; 9 bases match TRBD1. Trimming at V came to 3 bases and at J to 4 bases, leaving 12 bases not matched to a gene. The CDR3 spans 17 residues. Germline V gives CDR1 MDHEN, CDR2 SYDVKM. CDR3 sequence: CASSFSPGTGPRETQYF. DNA for the CDR3: TGTGCCAGCAGTTTCTCGCCCGGGACAGGGCCCCGAGAGACCCAGTACTTC.

This clone has more than one count but fewer than ten. This rearrangement joins TRBV19 to TRBJ2-7; 9 bases agree with TRBD2. CDR1 is LNHDA, CDR2 SQIVND, per germline (reference sequence). This CDR3 contains 16 residues. Trimming took 1 base from V and 6 from J; bases not matched to a gene: 10. The CDR3 coding sequence is TGTGCCAGTAGTATAGTCCCCGCTAGCGGGATGGGCGAGCAGTACTTC. Protein: CASSIVPASGMGEQYF.

This chain joins TRBV5-4 and TRBJ1-4; the D is unclear. This CDR3 is 11 amino acids long. Trimming removed 1 base at V and 5 bases at J, with 0 bases between. Per germline, CDR1 SGHNT and CDR2 YYREEE (reference sequence). CDR3 sequence (DNA): TGTGCCAGCAGCTTGAATGAAAAACTGTTTTTT. Protein: CASSLNEKLFF.

The chain uses TRBV28 and TRBJ2-7; TRBD2 matches at 10 bases. The V gene's germline CDR1 is MDHEN and CDR2 SYDVKM. V shed 5 bases and J 3 bases; nucleotides not matched to a gene: 7. This CDR3 spans 15 amino acids. The CDR3 DNA is TGTGCCAGCAGTCCCCCCTGGACTAGCGGCTACGAGCAGTACTTC. Translating it yields CASSPPWTSGYEQYF.

This sequence joins TRBV24-1 and TRBJ2-5; the D is unclear. The germline V gene has CDR1 KGHDR and CDR2 SFDVKD. Trimming shortened V by 3 bases and J by 2 bases, and 3 bases separated the two germline ends. The CDR3 totals 12 residues. The chain's CDR3 is CATSDHQETQYF. The DNA for the CDR3 is TGTGCCACCAGTGATCATCAAGAGACCCAGTACTTC.